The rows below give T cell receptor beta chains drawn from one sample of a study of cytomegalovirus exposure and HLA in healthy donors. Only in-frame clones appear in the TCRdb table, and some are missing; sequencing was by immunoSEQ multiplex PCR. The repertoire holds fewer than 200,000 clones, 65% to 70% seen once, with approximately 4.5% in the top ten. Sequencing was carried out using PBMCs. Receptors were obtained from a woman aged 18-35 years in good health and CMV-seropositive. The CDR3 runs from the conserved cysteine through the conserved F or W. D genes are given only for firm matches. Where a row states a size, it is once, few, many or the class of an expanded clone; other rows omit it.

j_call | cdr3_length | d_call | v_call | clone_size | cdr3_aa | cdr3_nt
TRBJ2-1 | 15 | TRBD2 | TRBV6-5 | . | CASRKLAGVDNEQFF | TGTGCCAGCAGAAAACTAGCGGGGGTCGACAATGAGCAGTTCTTC
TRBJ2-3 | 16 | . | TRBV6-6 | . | CASRAGSGRATDTQYF | TGTGCCAGCAGGGCGGGCAGCGGGCGAGCCACAGATACGCAGTATTTT
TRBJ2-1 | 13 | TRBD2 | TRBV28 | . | CASTLAGANEQFF | TGTGCCAGCACCCTAGCGGGAGCCAATGAGCAGTTCTTC
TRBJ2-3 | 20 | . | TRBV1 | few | CTSSLTGTSGNTPSQDTQYF | TGCACCAGCAGCCTAACCGGGACTAGCGGGAACACCCCCTCTCAAGATACGCAGTATTTT
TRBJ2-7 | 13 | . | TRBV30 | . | CAWTTAGKYEQYF | TGTGCCTGGACGACGGCAGGGAAATACGAGCAGTACTTC
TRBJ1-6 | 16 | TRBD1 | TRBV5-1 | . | CASSLRQGTFYSPLHF | TGCGCCAGCAGCCTAAGACAGGGGACTTTCTATTCACCCCTCCACTTT
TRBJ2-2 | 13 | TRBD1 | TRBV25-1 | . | CASGTAESGELFF | TGTGCCAGCGGGACAGCAGAATCCGGGGAGCTGTTTTTT
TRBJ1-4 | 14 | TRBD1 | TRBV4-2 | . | CASGSRTGDEKLFF | TGTGCCAGCGGGTCTAGGACAGGGGATGAAAAACTGTTTTTT
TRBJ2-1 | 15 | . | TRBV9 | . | CASSVGGTKDNEQFF | TGTGCCAGCAGCGTAGGGGGCACTAAAGACAATGAGCAGTTCTTC
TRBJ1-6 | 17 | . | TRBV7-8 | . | CASSFGGRNSYNSPLHF | TGTGCCAGCAGCTTCGGCGGCAGAAACTCCTATAATTCACCCCTCCACTTT
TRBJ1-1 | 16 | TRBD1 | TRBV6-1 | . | CASSGRTGRWGTEAFF | TGTGCCAGCAGTGGGCGGACAGGCCGATGGGGAACTGAAGCTTTCTTT